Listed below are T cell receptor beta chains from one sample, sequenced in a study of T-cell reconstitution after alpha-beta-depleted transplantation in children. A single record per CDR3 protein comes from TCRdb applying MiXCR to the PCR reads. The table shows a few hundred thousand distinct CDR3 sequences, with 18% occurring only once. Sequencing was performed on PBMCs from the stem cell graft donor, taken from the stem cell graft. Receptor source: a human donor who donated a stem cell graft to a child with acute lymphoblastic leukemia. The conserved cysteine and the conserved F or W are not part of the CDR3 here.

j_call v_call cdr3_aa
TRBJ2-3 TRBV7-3 ASSLGGLTDTQY
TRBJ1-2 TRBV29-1 SVVTVFGYT
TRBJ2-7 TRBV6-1 ASTPGQTYEQY
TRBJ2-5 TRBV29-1 SVEDPSVRETQY
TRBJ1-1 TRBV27 ASSLSTVGTEAF
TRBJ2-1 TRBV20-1 SARTPGPYNEQF
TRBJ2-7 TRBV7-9 ASSLGSGRSYEQY
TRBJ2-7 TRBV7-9 ASSLATSKH
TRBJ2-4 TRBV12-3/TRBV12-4 ASSLYSGSKNIQY
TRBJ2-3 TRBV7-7 ASSLTGGTTDTQY
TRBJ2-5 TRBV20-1 SARERAGVNPY
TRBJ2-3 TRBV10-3 AISEQLAGWGASTDTQY
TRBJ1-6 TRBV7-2 ASSVPNSPLH
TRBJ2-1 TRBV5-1 ASSLRGRPRENEQF
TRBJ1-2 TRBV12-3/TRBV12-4 ASSTVGAGYT
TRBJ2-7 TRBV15 ATSEGVWGGGTYEQY
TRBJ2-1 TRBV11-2 ASSLEPDRVLTWF
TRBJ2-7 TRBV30 APWGLAGDYEQY
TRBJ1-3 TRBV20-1 SARILTGNGNTIY
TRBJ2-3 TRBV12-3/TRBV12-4 ASRQKGTQY
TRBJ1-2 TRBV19 ASRPGGYGYT
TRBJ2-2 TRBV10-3 ATYPGQGATGELF
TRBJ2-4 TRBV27 ASSWPPPGTSGSSDIQY
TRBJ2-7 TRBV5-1 ASSYGTSGVYEQY
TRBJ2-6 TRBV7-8 ASRIGPPGQGSSGANVLT
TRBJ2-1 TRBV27 ASRRVSSYNEQF
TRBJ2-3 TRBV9 ASSSNPGLPITGARTDTQY
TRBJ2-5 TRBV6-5 ASSYLREGLETQY
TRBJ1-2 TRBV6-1 ASSGTGPQRGYGYT
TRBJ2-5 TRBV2 ASSLFGTWDRGQETQY
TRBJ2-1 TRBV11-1 ASSLVRHSYNEQF
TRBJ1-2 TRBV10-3 AIGQGQHYGYT
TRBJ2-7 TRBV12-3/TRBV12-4 ASSHRRTSSYEQY
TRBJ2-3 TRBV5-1 ASSLYEVGSTDTQY
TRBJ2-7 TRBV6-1 ASSNDRLFGHLEQY
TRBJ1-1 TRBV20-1 SARGRRGEGAF
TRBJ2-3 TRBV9 ASSAGLADGTDTQY
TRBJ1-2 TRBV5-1 ASAGTDYGYT
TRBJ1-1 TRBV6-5 ASSYSWRGWTEAF
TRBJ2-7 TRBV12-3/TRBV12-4 ASSERLARGLEQY
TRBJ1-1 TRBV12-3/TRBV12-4 ASTPPTGNTEAF
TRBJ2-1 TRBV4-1 ASSAQDTYNEQF
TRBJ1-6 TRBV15 ATSRDYNSPLH
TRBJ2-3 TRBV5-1 ASSPREGRSDTQY
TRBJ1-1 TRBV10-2 AVVSDMNTEAF
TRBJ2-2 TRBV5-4 ASSSGLAGGGGELF
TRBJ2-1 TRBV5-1 ASSRGRGNEQF
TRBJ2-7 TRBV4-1 ASSLVSDSYEQY
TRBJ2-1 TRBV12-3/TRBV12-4 ASSLVGTAIEQF
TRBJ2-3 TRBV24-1 ATSDGGTYYTDTQY
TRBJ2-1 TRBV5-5 ASSYGQRTNEQF
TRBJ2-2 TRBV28 ASSLGQGSGELF
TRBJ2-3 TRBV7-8 ASSSPGGSGSRGTDTQY